What follows are 32 T cell receptor beta chains derived from one specimen sequenced in a study of T cell responses to AZD1222 COVID-19 vaccine. This table comes from immunoSEQ multiplex PCR, and its TCRdb copy is limited to in-frame clones, with some not included. The sample comprises 80,000 or so clones, approximately 90% of which are singletons, and about 3.5% rests with the top ten. This material consisted of peripheral blood, taken 28 days after the second AZD1222 dose. Receptors originate from an adult who received the AZD1222 COVID-19 vaccine.

The rearrangement joins TRBV5-1 to TRBJ1-2; no reliable D call. The CDR3 is 15 residues long. The ends were cut back, 5 bases at V and 6 bases at J, with 20 bases in the middle. CDR1 and CDR2 from the germline V gene are SGHRS and YFSETQ. This CDR3 reads CASSLIAGPANGYTF. The CDR3 nucleotides read TGCGCCAGCAGTCTAATCGCCGGGCCAGCGAATGGCTACACCTTC.

The rearrangement links TRBV2 to TRBJ2-3; the match to TRBD2 covers 8 bases. Germline lookup yields CDR1 SNHLY and CDR2 FYNNEI. J was trimmed by 4 bases and V by 3 bases; bases with no gene match: 6. This CDR3 has 15 amino acids. CDR3 region: CASSDGRGEPDTQYF. In nucleotides, the CDR3 is TGTGCCAGCAGTGATGGGCGGGGGGAGCCAGATACGCAGTATTTT.

The chain carries TRBV21-1 and TRBJ2-1. TRBV21-1 is assigned pseudogene status. The CDR3 length is 16 residues. In DNA form, the CDR3 reads TGTGCCAGCAGCAAAGTACCAGGGTTGCTAGCTCGAGAGCAGTTCTTC. Translating it yields CASSKVPGLLAREQFF.

This clone has more than one count but fewer than ten. The chain employs TRBV6-5 and TRBJ2-7; D unclear. Per the germline V gene, CDR1 is MNHEY and CDR2 is SVGAGI. Trimming removed 6 bases at V and 3 bases at J, with 12 bases between. This CDR3 is built from 13 residues. The CDR3 DNA sequence: TGTGCCAGCAGCAGAGTTCGATTCTACGAGCAGTACTTC. This gives the protein CASSRVRFYEQYF.

This clone has just one count. The chain couples TRBV23-1 to TRBJ2-5; unclear D gene. TRBV23-1 is designated an ORF whose function remains uncertain. This CDR3 spans 13 amino acids. Between the trimmed V and J ends, which lost 2 bases and 5 bases, there was a span of 9 bases. CDR3 residues: CASSQHFRETQYF. CDR3 DNA sequence: TGCGCCAGCAGTCAACACTTCAGGGAGACCCAGTACTTC.

The chain uses TRBV7-7 and TRBJ2-1; possibly TRBD1 for D (6 bases). This CDR3 is built from 14 residues. The germline V and J ends were trimmed by 3 bases and 5 bases, with 11 bases remaining between them. CDR1 and CDR2 from the germline V gene are SSHAT and FNYEAQ (reference sequence). The CDR3 region is CASSLDSENNEQFF. CDR3 bases: TGTGCCAGCAGCTTGGACAGCGAGAACAATGAGCAGTTCTTC.

This chain links TRBV6-5 with TRBJ2-7, with D tentatively TRBD1 (6 bases). CDR1 and CDR2 (germline): MNHEY, SVGAGI. The ends were cut back, 3 bases at V and 5 bases at J, with 11 bases in the middle. The CDR3 has 13 residues. CDR3 loop: CASSYRGFDEQYF. In nucleotides, the CDR3 is TGTGCCAGCAGTTATAGGGGGTTCGACGAGCAGTACTTC.

The rearrangement joins TRBV12-3 or TRBV12-4 to TRBJ1-2, with no clear D. CDR3 length equals 13 residues. V was shortened by 4 bases and J by 6 bases, with 12 bases between the two germline ends. The CDR3 reads CASSSSVFDGYTF. CDR3 DNA: TGTGCCAGCAGTTCTTCAGTATTCGATGGCTACACCTTC.

The chain recombines TRBV5-8 with TRBJ1-2; D gene unclear. The CDR3 length is 10 residues. Germline CDR1 SGHTS, CDR2 YDEGEE. The V and J ends lost 1 base and 5 bases respectively, with 0 bases between them. CDR3 residues: CASSLYGYTF. The CDR3 DNA follows: TGTGCCAGCAGCTTGTATGGCTACACCTTC.

The V gene is TRBV5-1, the J gene TRBJ1-3; 9 bases line up with TRBD1. Trimming cost V 4 bases and J 2 bases; bases outside gene matches: 7. The germline gives CDR1 SGHRS, CDR2 YFSETQ. This CDR3 comprises 16 residues. The CDR3: CASSRGQGFTGNTIYF. The CDR3 DNA reads TGCGCCAGCAGCCGGGGACAGGGATTTACTGGAAACACCATATATTTT. The full variable domain, in which reference TRBV5-1 and TRBJ1-3 provide the parts outside the CDR3, is KAGVTQTPRYLIKTRGQQVTLSCSPISGHRSVSWYQQTPGQGLQFLFEYFSETQRNKGNFPGRFSGRQFSNSRSEMNVSTLELGDSALYLCASSRGQGFTGNTIYFGEGSWLTVV.

The chain carries TRBV24-1 and TRBJ2-7; a possible D gene is TRBD1 (6 bases). Germline loops: CDR1 KGHDR, CDR2 SFDVKD. CDR3 length: 15 residues. V was pared by 3 bases and J by 0 bases, with 11 bases between. The CDR3, as DNA: TGTGCCACCAGTGATAGCTGGGACAACTCCTACGAGCAGTACTTC. Translated: CATSDSWDNSYEQYF.

This chain joins TRBV5-1 and TRBJ1-2; the D gene is possibly TRBD1 (5 bases). The germline V and J ends were trimmed by 7 bases and 1 base, with 11 bases remaining between them. From germline, CDR1 is SGHRS and CDR2 YFSETQ. The CDR3 loop spans 13 amino acids. The CDR3 DNA reads TGCGCCAGCGGATCGGACATTAACTATGGCTACACCTTC. This encodes CASGSDINYGYTF.

The V and J genes are TRBV7-9 and TRBJ2-2, with D hard to call. The CDR3 extends over 13 amino acids. Between the trimmed V and J ends, which lost 2 bases and 13 bases, there was a span of 14 bases. Germline V lookup: CDR1 SEHNR, CDR2 FQNEAQ (reference sequence). The CDR3 sequence is CASSLPVMAGLFF. CDR3 nucleotides: TGTGCCAGCAGCTTACCCGTGATGGCAGGGCTGTTTTTT.

This chain joins TRBV19 and TRBJ1-1, with 8 bases aligning to TRBD1. The V and J ends lost 6 bases and 5 bases, in that order; junction bases with no gene match: 5. Germline V lookup: CDR1 LNHDA, CDR2 SQIVND (reference sequence). There are 13 residues in the CDR3. The CDR3 protein is CASRNRGGTEAFF. The CDR3 DNA sequence: TGTGCCAGTAGAAACAGGGGGGGAACTGAAGCTTTCTTT.

The genes are TRBV6-5 and TRBJ1-1; a possible D gene is TRBD1 (5 bases). Trimming shortened V by 5 bases and J by 4 bases, and 17 bases separated the two germline ends. The CDR3 loop spans 15 amino acids. Looked up from germline, CDR1 is MNHEY and CDR2 is SVGAGI. CDR3 region: CASSILGDGPTEAFF. Written as DNA, the CDR3 is TGTGCCAGCAGTATCCTCGGGGACGGGCCCACTGAAGCTTTCTTT.

V usage is TRBV30 and J usage is TRBJ2-2; D may be TRBD2 (6 bases). Trimming pared 3 bases from V and 2 bases from J, leaving 16 bases between. The germline V gene has CDR1 GTSNPN and CDR2 SVGIG (reference sequence). The length of the CDR3 is 16 residues. The CDR3 protein is CAWSDTGADNTGELFF. CDR3 coding DNA: TGTGCCTGGAGCGACACGGGAGCTGACAACACCGGGGAGCTGTTTTTT.

This clone was recorded once. The J gene is TRBJ2-7, the V gene TRBV27; TRBD1 might be the D (9 bases). CDR3 size: 17 residues. Germline CDR1 is MNHEY and CDR2 is SMNVEV (reference sequence). V was cut by 6 bases and J by 4 bases, with 25 bases left in between. The CDR3 region is CASSMDRGLGGGYEQYF. The CDR3 nucleotides read TGTGCCAGCAGCATGGACAGGGGACTAGGGGGTGGGTACGAGCAGTACTTC.

The V gene is TRBV11-2, the J gene TRBJ2-3; TRBD2 matches at 9 bases. J gave up 2 bases and V 6 bases, and 9 bases lay outside the gene matches. CDR1 and CDR2 from the germline V gene are SGHAT and FQNNGV. The CDR3 has 16 residues. CDR3 nucleotides: TGTGCCAGCAGAGGCGGGACTAGCAGCTTCACAGATACGCAGTATTTT. Translated, it gives CASRGGTSSFTDTQYF.

The chain couples TRBV7-8 to TRBJ2-5; D is possibly TRBD1 or TRBD2 (5 bases each). CDR3 length: 15 residues. The germline gives CDR1 SGHVS, CDR2 FQNEAQ. V was shortened by 3 bases and J by 4 bases, with 15 bases between the two germline ends. Written as DNA, the CDR3 is TGTGCCAGCAGCTTGGGTGGGGCAGGGAGAGAGACCCAGTACTTC. This gives the protein CASSLGGAGRETQYF.

This sequence joins TRBV6-5 and TRBJ1-1; TRBD1 might be the D (5 bases). Germline CDR1 is MNHEY and CDR2 is SVGAGI. Trimming removed 0 bases from V and 0 bases from J, with 8 bases in between. The CDR3 sequence is 15 residues long. CDR3 protein: CASSYSNRMNTEAFF. The CDR3 DNA sequence: TGTGCCAGCAGTTACTCGAACAGGATGAACACTGAAGCTTTCTTT.

The J gene is TRBJ1-1, the V gene TRBV5-4; 10 nucleotides line up with TRBD1. Germline V gene data show CDR1 as SGHNT and CDR2 as YYREEE (reference sequence). This CDR3 is built from 15 residues. V was clipped by 3 bases and J by 5 bases; unmatched bases: 7. CDR3 residues: CASSYRTGGWTEAFF. CDR3 nucleotides: TGTGCCAGCAGCTACAGGACAGGGGGTTGGACTGAAGCTTTCTTT.

V usage is TRBV9 and J usage is TRBJ2-7; D call uncertain. In germline, CDR1 is SGDLS, CDR2 YYNGEE. The CDR3 is 13 amino acids. Trimming cost V 2 bases and J 5 bases, with 11 bases left between them. The CDR3 DNA sequence: TGTGCCAGCAGCGTTTTTCCCTGGGACGAGCAGTACTTC. Translated, it gives CASSVFPWDEQYF.

J is TRBJ2-7 and V is TRBV3-1 (or the pseudogene TRBV3-2); 9 bases match TRBD2. Trimming at V came to 0 bases and at J to 2 bases, leaving 5 bases not matched to a gene. Germline CDR1 LGHDT, CDR2 YNNKEL (reference sequence). The CDR3 extends over 16 amino acids. CDR3 in DNA: TGTGCCAGCAGCCAAGAGCTAGCGGGGCCTCCCTACGAGCAGTACTTC. It encodes CASSQELAGPPYEQYF.

The rearrangement links TRBV9 to TRBJ1-5; no definite D call. The V and J ends lost 4 bases and 0 bases respectively, with 11 bases between them. From germline, CDR1 is SGDLS and CDR2 YYNGEE. There are 15 residues in the CDR3. The CDR3 protein is CASSPSPYSNQPQHF. CDR3 DNA sequence: TGTGCCAGCAGCCCAAGCCCCTATAGCAATCAGCCCCAGCATTTT.

This clone was picked up a small number of times. The chain carries TRBV6-5 and TRBJ2-7; TRBD1 matches 9 bases. CDR3 length: 15 amino acids. The V gene's germline CDR1 is MNHEY and CDR2 SVGAGI. With 6 bases clipped from V and 3 bases from J, the junction kept 9 bases outside the gene matches. The CDR3 sequence: CASRSGQGSLYEQYF. The CDR3 DNA sequence: TGTGCCAGCAGATCGGGACAGGGTTCACTCTACGAGCAGTACTTC.

This sequence joins TRBV7-3 and TRBJ2-1, with D perhaps being TRBD1 or TRBD2 (5 bases each). Looked up from germline, CDR1 is SGHTA and CDR2 is FQGTGA. This CDR3 spans 15 amino acids. Trimming cost V 2 bases and J 4 bases, with 12 bases left between them. The CDR3 DNA follows: TGTGCCAGCAGCTTATCTGGGGGAAGGTACAATGAGCAGTTCTTC. Translating it yields CASSLSGGRYNEQFF.

The V and J genes are TRBV5-6 and TRBJ1-6; TRBD1 matches at 7 bases. The trim removed 3 bases at V and 9 bases at J, leaving 12 bases unmatched. The length of the CDR3 is 16 residues. Germline CDR1 is SGHDT and CDR2 is YYEEEE. CDR3 bases: TGTGCCAGCAGCTATGTTGAGGGGCAGGGGGTTTCACCCCTCCACTTT. Encoded protein: CASSYVEGQGVSPLHF.

The chain recombines TRBV24-1 with TRBJ2-7, with TRBD1 as a possible D gene (5 bases). Germline V lookup: CDR1 KGHDR, CDR2 SFDVKD. V was shortened by 2 bases and J by 2 bases, with 12 bases between the two germline ends. CDR3 length equals 15 residues. Here the CDR3 DNA reads TGTGCCACCAGTGATTCCGGACAATACCCCTACGAGCAGTACTTC. Its protein product is CATSDSGQYPYEQYF.

This clone came up once. The chain uses TRBV6-6 and TRBJ2-1, with 11 bases identical to TRBD2. V was pared by 2 bases and J by 8 bases, with 5 bases of the junction left unmatched. Germline CDR1 is MNHNY and CDR2 is SVGAGI (reference sequence). The CDR3 spans 15 residues. The CDR3 sequence: CASSYIAGGPDEQFF. The CDR3 DNA sequence: TGTGCCAGCAGTTACATAGCGGGGGGGCCCGATGAGCAGTTCTTC.

The chain links TRBV7-8 to TRBJ1-5; no reliable D call. V was cut by 4 bases and J by 6 bases, with 16 bases left in between. The CDR3 is 15 amino acids. Germline V gene sequence: CDR1 SGHVS, CDR2 FQNEAQ. The CDR3 DNA reads TGTGCCAGCAGCTACGGACGGCTCAGCGGTCAGCCCCAGCATTTT. Translated, it gives CASSYGRLSGQPQHF.

For the CDR3, the DNA is TGCGCCAGCAGCCAAGGAGAGGGGGCTGGGGCCAACGTCCTGACTTTC. Protein: CASSQGEGAGANVLTF. The V gene is TRBV4-1, the J gene TRBJ2-6; TRBD1 is a possible D gene (6 bases). CDR3 length: 16 residues. Per germline, CDR1 MGHRA and CDR2 YSYEKL. V gave up 1 base and J gave up 2 bases, with 9 bases separating them.

The gene calls are TRBV9 and TRBJ2-7; 7 bases align to TRBD2. The germline CDR1 and CDR2 sequences are SGDLS and YYNGEE. V lost 6 bases, J lost 3 bases, and 12 bases stayed unmatched. CDR3 length: 15 residues. CDR3 nucleotide sequence: TGTGCCAGCACCATGCCCCCTAGCGGTGACTACGAGCAGTACTTC. Translating gives CASTMPPSGDYEQYF.